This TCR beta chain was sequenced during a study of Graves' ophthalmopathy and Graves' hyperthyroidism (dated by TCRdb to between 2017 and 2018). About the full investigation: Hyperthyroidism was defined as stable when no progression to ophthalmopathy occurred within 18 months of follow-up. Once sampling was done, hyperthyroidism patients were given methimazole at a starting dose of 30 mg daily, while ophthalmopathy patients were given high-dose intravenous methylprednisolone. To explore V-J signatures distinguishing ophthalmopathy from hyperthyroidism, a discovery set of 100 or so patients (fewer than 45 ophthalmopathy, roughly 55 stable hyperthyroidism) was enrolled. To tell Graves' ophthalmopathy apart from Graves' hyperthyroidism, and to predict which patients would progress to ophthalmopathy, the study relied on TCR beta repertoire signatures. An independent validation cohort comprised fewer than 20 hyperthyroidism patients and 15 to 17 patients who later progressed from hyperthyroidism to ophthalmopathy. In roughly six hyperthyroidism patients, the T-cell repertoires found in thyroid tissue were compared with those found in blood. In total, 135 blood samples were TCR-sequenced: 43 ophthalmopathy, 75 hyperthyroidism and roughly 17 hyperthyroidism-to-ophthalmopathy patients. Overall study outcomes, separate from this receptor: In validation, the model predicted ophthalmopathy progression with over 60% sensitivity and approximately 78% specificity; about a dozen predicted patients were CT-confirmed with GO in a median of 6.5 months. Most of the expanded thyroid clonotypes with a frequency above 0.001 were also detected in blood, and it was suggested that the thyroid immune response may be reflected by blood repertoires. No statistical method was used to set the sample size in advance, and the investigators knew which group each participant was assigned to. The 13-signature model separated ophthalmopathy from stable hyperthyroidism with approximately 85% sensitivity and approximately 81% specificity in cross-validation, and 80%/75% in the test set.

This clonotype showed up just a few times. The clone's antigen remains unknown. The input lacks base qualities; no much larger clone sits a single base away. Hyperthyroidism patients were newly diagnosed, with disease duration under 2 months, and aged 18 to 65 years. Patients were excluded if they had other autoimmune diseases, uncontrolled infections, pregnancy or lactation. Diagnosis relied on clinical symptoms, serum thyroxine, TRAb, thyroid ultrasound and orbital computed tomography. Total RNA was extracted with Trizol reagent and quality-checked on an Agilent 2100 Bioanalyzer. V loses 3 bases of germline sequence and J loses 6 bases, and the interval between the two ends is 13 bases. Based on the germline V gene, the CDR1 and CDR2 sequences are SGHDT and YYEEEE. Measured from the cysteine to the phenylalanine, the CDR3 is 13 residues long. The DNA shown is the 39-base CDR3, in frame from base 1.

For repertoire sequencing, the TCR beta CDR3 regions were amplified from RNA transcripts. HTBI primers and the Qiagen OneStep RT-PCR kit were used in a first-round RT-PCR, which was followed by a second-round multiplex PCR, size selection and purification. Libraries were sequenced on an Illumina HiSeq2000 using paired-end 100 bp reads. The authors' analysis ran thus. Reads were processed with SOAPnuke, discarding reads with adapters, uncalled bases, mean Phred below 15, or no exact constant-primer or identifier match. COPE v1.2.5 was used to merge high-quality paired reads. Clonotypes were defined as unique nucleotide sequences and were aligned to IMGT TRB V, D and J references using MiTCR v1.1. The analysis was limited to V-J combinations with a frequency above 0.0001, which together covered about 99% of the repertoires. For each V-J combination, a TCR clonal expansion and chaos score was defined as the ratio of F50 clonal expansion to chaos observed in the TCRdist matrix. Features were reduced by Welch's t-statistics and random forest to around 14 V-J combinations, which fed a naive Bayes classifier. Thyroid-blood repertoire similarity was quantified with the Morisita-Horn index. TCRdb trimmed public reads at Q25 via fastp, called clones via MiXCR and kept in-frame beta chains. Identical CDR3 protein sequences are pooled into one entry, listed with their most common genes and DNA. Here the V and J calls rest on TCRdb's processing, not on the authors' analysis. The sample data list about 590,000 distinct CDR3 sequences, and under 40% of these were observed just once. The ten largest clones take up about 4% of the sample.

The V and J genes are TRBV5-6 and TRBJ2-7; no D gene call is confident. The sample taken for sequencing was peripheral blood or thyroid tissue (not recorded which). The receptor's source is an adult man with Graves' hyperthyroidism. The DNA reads TGTGCCAGCAGCTCGATCTTGTCAGGCGAGCAGTACTTC. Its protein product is CASSSILSGEQYF. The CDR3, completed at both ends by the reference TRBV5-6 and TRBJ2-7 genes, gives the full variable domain DAGVTQSPTHLIKTRGQQVTLRCSPKSGHDTVSWYQQALGQGPQFIFQYYEEEERQRGNFPDRFSGHQFPNYSSELNVNALLLGDSALYLCASSSILSGEQYFGPGTRLTVT.